This entry features one T cell receptor (beta chain) sequence. The CDR3 consists of 15 residues. V lost 10 bases to trimming and J lost 1 base; unmatched junction nucleotides: 10. Looked up from germline, CDR1 is LNHDA and CDR2 is SQIVND (reference sequence). The TCR beta repertoire was assessed by survey-level immunoSEQ sequencing. Sequencing used immunoSEQ multiplex PCR; TCRdb keeps in-frame clones, though not all of them. The sample has 60,000 to 85,000 clones, 93% seen once; the top ten hold less than 4.5%. This rearrangement joins TRBV19 to TRBJ1-5; 7 bases are a match to TRBD1. The sequenced sample was PBMCs. The TCR comes from a man aged 35-49 years with rheumatoid arthritis. The CDR3 loop reads CAISGQNNSNQPQHF. In nucleotides, the CDR3 is TGTGCCATTTCGGGACAGAACAACAGCAATCAGCCCCAGCATTTT. Filled out from reference TRBV19 and TRBJ1-5, the complete variable domain reads DGGITQSPKYLFRKEGQNVTLSCEQNLNHDAMYWYRQDPGQGLRLIYYSQIVNDFQKGDIAEGYSVSREKKESFPLTVTSAQKNPTAFYLCAISGQNNSNQPQHFGDGTRLSIL.